These T cell receptor beta chains were read from a single sample in a study of blood T cells in healthy people across ages. TCRdb reprocessed the 5' RACE reads via MiXCR and lists one record per CDR3 protein. This table has 800,000 to 1,300,000 distinct CDR3 sequences, approximately 25% appearing once. Another study also made use of these data, one on T cells of mothers and their children.

Sequencing input: blood. The source is a girl aged 2-15 years in good health. Each CDR3 is given with its conserved first and last residue. D genes are given only for firm matches. Clone size is given for some rows only: seen once, a few or many times, or a class if the clone is expanded.

D: NA; V: TRBV28; size: NA; J: TRBJ2-1; CDR3: CASLASASNSELGSYNEQFF; DNA: TGTGCCAGCTTAGCGTCGGCGAGCAACTCTGAGCTAGGTTCCTACAATGAGCAGTTCTTC
D: NA; V: TRBV28; size: few; J: TRBJ2-1; CDR3: CASSSSGGSPSYNEQFF; DNA: TGTGCCAGCAGTTCGTCCGGGGGCAGCCCCTCCTACAATGAGCAGTTCTTC
D: TRBD1; V: TRBV5-1; size: NA; J: TRBJ2-5; CDR3: CASSRPTGDAVETQYF; DNA: TGCGCCAGCAGCCGCCCAACAGGGGATGCTGTGGAGACCCAGTACTTC
D: NA; V: TRBV12-3/TRBV12-4; size: few; J: TRBJ2-7; CDR3: CASRFRGGSYEQYF; DNA: TGTGCCAGCAGATTCCGCGGAGGTTCCTACGAGCAGTACTTC
D: TRBD2; V: TRBV6-2/TRBV6-3; size: NA; J: TRBJ2-1; CDR3: CASFPGRGEDEQFF; DNA: TGTGCCAGTTTCCCCGGGAGGGGAGAAGATGAGCAGTTCTTC
D: NA; V: TRBV13; size: NA; J: TRBJ1-1; CDR3: CASRLEGNTEAFF; DNA: TGTGCCAGCAGGTTAGAGGGGAACACTGAAGCTTTCTTT
D: NA; V: TRBV11-1; size: NA; J: TRBJ2-7; CDR3: CASTPGGGGYEQYF; DNA: TGTGCCAGCACCCCAGGTGGAGGGGGGTACGAGCAGTACTTC
D: NA; V: TRBV4-3; size: NA; J: TRBJ1-1; CDR3: CASSQEADLRGTEAFF; DNA: TGCGCCAGCAGCCAAGAGGCCGACCTGAGGGGCACTGAAGCTTTCTTT
D: NA; V: TRBV27; size: NA; J: TRBJ2-7; CDR3: CASSTSGEGAYEQYF; DNA: TGTGCCAGCAGTACCTCAGGGGAAGGGGCCTACGAGCAGTACTTC
D: NA; V: TRBV20-1; size: NA; J: TRBJ1-2; CDR3: CSARAYTF; DNA: TGCAGTGCTAGAGCCTACACCTTC
D: NA; V: TRBV7-3; size: few; J: TRBJ2-7; CDR3: CASSLKAPSYEQYF; DNA: TGTGCCAGCAGCTTGAAGGCTCCCTCCTACGAGCAGTACTTC
D: NA; V: TRBV20-1; size: NA; J: TRBJ2-7; CDR3: CSADRDLLGSEQYF; DNA: TGCAGTGCTGATCGAGACTTACTAGGGAGCGAGCAGTACTTC
D: TRBD1; V: TRBV12-3/TRBV12-4; size: NA; J: TRBJ2-6; CDR3: CASSSGDRLSGANVLTF; DNA: TGTGCCAGCAGTTCCGGGGACAGGCTCTCTGGGGCCAACGTCCTGACTTTC
D: NA; V: TRBV4-1; size: few; J: TRBJ2-7; CDR3: CASSHATGTQGVVQYF; DNA: TGCGCCAGCAGCCACGCCACCGGGACCCAAGGAGTTGTGCAGTACTTC
D: TRBD1; V: TRBV6-6; size: NA; J: TRBJ2-7; CDR3: CASSKGQEVYEQYF; DNA: TGTGCCAGCAGTAAGGGACAGGAGGTCTACGAGCAGTACTTC
D: NA; V: TRBV9; size: NA; J: TRBJ2-6; CDR3: CASSTQIGEVGANVLTF; DNA: TGTGCCAGCAGCACACAAATTGGGGAGGTTGGGGCCAACGTCCTGACTTTC
D: NA; V: TRBV24-1; size: NA; J: TRBJ2-3; CDR3: CATSDGTSAERDTQYF; DNA: TGTGCCACCAGTGATGGGACATCCGCCGAGAGGGATACGCAGTATTTT
D: NA; V: TRBV15; size: few; J: TRBJ1-5; CDR3: CATSSLRGGRDQPQHF; DNA: TGTGCCACCAGCAGCCTTCGAGGGGGACGTGATCAGCCCCAGCATTTT
D: NA; V: TRBV4-2; size: NA; J: TRBJ2-1; CDR3: CASSQGTNQFF; DNA: TGTGCCAGCAGCCAAGGGACTAACCAGTTCTTC
D: NA; V: TRBV12-3/TRBV12-4; size: NA; J: TRBJ2-7; CDR3: CASSFAPITYEQYF; DNA: TGTGCCAGCAGCTTTGCCCCGATTACCTACGAGCAGTACTTC
D: NA; V: TRBV4-3; size: few; J: TRBJ1-1; CDR3: CASSQGWGVENTEAFF; DNA: TGCGCCAGCAGCCAAGGGTGGGGAGTGGAGAACACTGAAGCTTTCTTT
D: NA; V: TRBV10-2; size: few; J: TRBJ1-1; CDR3: CASSYHSRGAETFF; DNA: TGCGCCAGCAGTTACCACTCCAGGGGCGCTGAAACTTTCTTT
D: NA; V: TRBV7-9; size: NA; J: TRBJ2-5; CDR3: CASSLGGNQMGTQYF; DNA: TGTGCCAGCAGCTTAGGAGGGAATCAAATGGGGACCCAGTACTTC
D: TRBD1; V: TRBV6-5; size: NA; J: TRBJ1-2; CDR3: CTSSYSRQGHYGYTF; DNA: TGTACCAGCAGTTACTCAAGACAGGGGCATTATGGCTACACCTTC
D: TRBD1; V: TRBV11-1; size: many; J: TRBJ2-3; CDR3: CASSLRTGADTQYF; DNA: TGTGCCAGCAGCTTAAGGACAGGGGCAGATACGCAGTATTTT
D: NA; V: TRBV21-1; size: NA; J: TRBJ2-1; CDR3: CASSKVVLISYNEQFF; DNA: TGTGCCAGCAGCAAAGTGGTCCTGATTTCCTACAATGAGCAGTTCTTC
D: NA; V: TRBV20-1; size: few; J: TRBJ2-6; CDR3: CSARAPTQSGANVLTF; DNA: TGCAGTGCTAGAGCTCCCACCCAATCTGGGGCCAACGTCCTGACTTTC
D: NA; V: TRBV28; size: NA; J: TRBJ2-5; CDR3: CASSSFVRETQYF; DNA: TGTGCCAGCAGTTCGTTCGTTCGAGAGACCCAGTACTTC
D: NA; V: TRBV29-1; size: few; J: TRBJ2-7; CDR3: CSVANPDGTYEQYF; DNA: TGCAGCGTTGCTAATCCGGACGGTACCTACGAGCAGTACTTC
D: TRBD1; V: TRBV6-5; size: NA; J: TRBJ2-5; CDR3: CASTFRGRETQYF; DNA: TGTGCCAGCACTTTCAGGGGGCGAGAGACCCAGTACTTC
D: TRBD2; V: TRBV5-1; size: NA; J: TRBJ2-1; CDR3: CASSLRAGAGNEQFF; DNA: TGCGCCAGCAGCTTGAGAGCGGGGGCGGGAAATGAGCAGTTCTTC
D: TRBD2; V: TRBV20-1; size: NA; J: TRBJ2-7; CDR3: CSARRSGGIYEQYF; DNA: TGCAGTGCTAGGAGGTCGGGGGGGATCTACGAGCAGTACTTC
D: NA; V: TRBV3-1; size: few; J: TRBJ2-1; CDR3: CASSQGLDRLGEQFF; DNA: TGTGCCAGCAGCCAAGGCCTGGACCGGTTGGGTGAGCAGTTCTTC
D: TRBD1; V: TRBV5-5; size: NA; J: TRBJ2-5; CDR3: CASSDTGVGETQYF; DNA: TGTGCCAGCAGCGACACAGGGGTGGGAGAGACCCAGTACTTC
D: TRBD1; V: TRBV12-5; size: few; J: TRBJ2-2; CDR3: CASGLTGASNTGELFF; DNA: TGTGCTAGTGGTCTCACAGGGGCCTCGAACACCGGGGAGCTGTTTTTT
D: NA; V: TRBV2; size: few; J: TRBJ1-1; CDR3: CASRISGSGAEAFF; DNA: TGTGCCAGCAGGATTTCGGGGTCCGGGGCTGAAGCTTTCTTT
D: NA; V: TRBV12-3/TRBV12-4; size: NA; J: TRBJ2-5; CDR3: CASSSAGPQETQYF; DNA: TGTGCCAGCAGTTCCGCGGGGCCCCAAGAGACCCAGTACTTC
D: TRBD2; V: TRBV7-8; size: NA; J: TRBJ2-7; CDR3: CASSLEGTSGGAPFHEQYF; DNA: TGTGCCAGCAGCTTAGAGGGGACTAGCGGGGGGGCTCCTTTTCACGAGCAGTACTTC
D: NA; V: TRBV20-1; size: few; J: TRBJ2-2; CDR3: CSARDREAGWTGELFF; DNA: TGCAGTGCTAGAGATCGAGAGGCAGGGTGGACCGGGGAGCTGTTTTTT
D: TRBD2; V: TRBV6-5; size: few; J: TRBJ2-1; CDR3: CASRVSGSYNEQFF; DNA: TGTGCCAGCAGGGTTAGCGGGTCCTACAATGAGCAGTTCTTC
D: NA; V: TRBV5-4; size: NA; J: TRBJ1-2; CDR3: CASSTDMLNYGYTF; DNA: TGTGCCAGCAGCACGGACATGTTAAACTATGGCTACACCTTC
D: NA; V: TRBV5-1; size: NA; J: TRBJ2-1; CDR3: CASSLVAPSYNEQFF; DNA: TGCGCCAGCAGCTTGGTAGCGCCCTCCTACAATGAGCAGTTCTTC
D: NA; V: TRBV28; size: NA; J: TRBJ2-7; CDR3: CASSLGQGMFSGEQYF; DNA: TGTGCCAGCAGTTTGGGGCAGGGGATGTTTTCGGGCGAGCAGTACTTC
D: TRBD2; V: TRBV5-1; size: NA; J: TRBJ2-3; CDR3: CASSLALAGQTDTQYF; DNA: TGCGCCAGCAGCTTGGCCCTAGCGGGGCAGACAGATACGCAGTATTTT
D: TRBD2; V: TRBV4-2; size: few; J: TRBJ2-1; CDR3: CASSHSGGGTYNEQFF; DNA: TGTGCCAGCAGCCATAGCGGGGGAGGAACCTACAATGAGCAGTTCTTC
D: TRBD1; V: TRBV27; size: NA; J: TRBJ2-1; CDR3: CASTTGDNEQFF; DNA: TGTGCCAGCACGACAGGGGACAATGAGCAGTTCTTC